This record covers a single TCR beta chain. The antigen is unknown. The data originate from a study of blood T cell dynamics during melanoma immunotherapy. General study points: Disease-control patients' PBMC repertoires became either more clonal or more diverse at W3.

Method: immunoSEQ multiplex PCR; TCRdb's copy keeps in-frame clones and lacks some. The sample holds 13,000 to 15,000 clones, roughly 90% seen once. Time point denoted: week 3, after first cycle of checkpoint inhibitor. Sampling occurred pretreatment (T0) and at week 3 (W3), after cycle one of checkpoint blockade. There are 12 residues in the CDR3. V was trimmed by 5 bases and J by 3 bases, leaving 4 bases between them. Germline CDR1 and CDR2: MNHNS and SASEGT. The sample here was blood, taken from a patient treated with checkpoint blockade. This TCR was sampled from a human donor with melanoma. This sequence joins TRBV6-1 and TRBJ1-4; no reliable D call. CDR3 loop: CASSPSNEKLFF. In nucleotides, the CDR3 is TGTGCCAGCAGTCCCTCTAATGAAAAACTGTTTTTT.